The clone carrying this T cell receptor beta chain appeared a few times. Its antigen is not known. In TCRdb, the 5' RACE reads were re-called with MiXCR into one record per CDR3 protein. The sample contains about 130,000 distinct CDR3 sequences, about 18% of which appear only once. This sample is part of a study of T-cell memory formation after mild COVID-19. On the study more broadly: For the most part, TCR clusters were specific to one donor. Notes on the study in general: Clones that contracted clustered mainly in CM and EM if CD4+ and in EMRA if CD8+.

The J segment lost 7 bases and the V segment lost 0 bases, leaving 11 bases of the junction unmatched. Germline CDR1 is SGHRS and CDR2 is YFSETQ. This CDR3 contains 17 residues. The chain links TRBV5-1 to TRBJ2-2, with 8 positions matching TRBD2. The receptor was isolated from a man younger than 30 who had mild COVID-19 (a few samples of this study predate the infection). Cell type and time point are not known. Sample: PBMCs or a T cell subset sorted from them (not recorded which). This chain's CDR3 is CASSLAVIAGLFGELFF. CDR3 coding DNA: TGCGCCAGCAGCTTGGCCGTAATAGCGGGGTTGTTCGGGGAGCTGTTTTTT.